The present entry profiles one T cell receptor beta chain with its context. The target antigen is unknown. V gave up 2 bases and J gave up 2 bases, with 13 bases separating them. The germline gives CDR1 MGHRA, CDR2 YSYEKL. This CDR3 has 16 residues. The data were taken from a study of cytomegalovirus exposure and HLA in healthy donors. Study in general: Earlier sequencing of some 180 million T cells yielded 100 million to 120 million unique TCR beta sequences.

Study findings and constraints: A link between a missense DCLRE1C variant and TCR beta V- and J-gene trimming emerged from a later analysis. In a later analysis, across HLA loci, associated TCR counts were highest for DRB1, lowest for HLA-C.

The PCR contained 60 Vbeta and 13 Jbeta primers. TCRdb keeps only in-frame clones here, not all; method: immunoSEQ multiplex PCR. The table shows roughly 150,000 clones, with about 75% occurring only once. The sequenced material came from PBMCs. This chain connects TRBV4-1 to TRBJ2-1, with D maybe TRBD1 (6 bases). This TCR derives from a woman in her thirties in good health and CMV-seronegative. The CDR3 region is CASSQTPDRTYNEQFF. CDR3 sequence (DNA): TGCGCCAGCAGCCAAACACCGGACAGAACCTACAATGAGCAGTTCTTC.